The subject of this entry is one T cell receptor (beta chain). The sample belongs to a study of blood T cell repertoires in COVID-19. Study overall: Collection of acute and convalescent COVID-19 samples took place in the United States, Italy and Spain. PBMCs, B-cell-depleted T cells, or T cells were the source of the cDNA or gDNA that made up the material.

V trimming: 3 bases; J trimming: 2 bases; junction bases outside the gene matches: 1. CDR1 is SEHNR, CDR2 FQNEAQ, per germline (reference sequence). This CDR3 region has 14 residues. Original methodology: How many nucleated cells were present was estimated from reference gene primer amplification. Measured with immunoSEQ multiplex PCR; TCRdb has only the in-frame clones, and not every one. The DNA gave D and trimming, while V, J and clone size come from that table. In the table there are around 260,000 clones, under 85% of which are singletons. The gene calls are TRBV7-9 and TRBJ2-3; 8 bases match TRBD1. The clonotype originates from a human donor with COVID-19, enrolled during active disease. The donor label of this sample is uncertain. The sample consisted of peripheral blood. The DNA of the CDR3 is TGTGCCAGCAGCTTGGACAGGGTCACAGATACGCAGTATTTT. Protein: CASSLDRVTDTQYF.